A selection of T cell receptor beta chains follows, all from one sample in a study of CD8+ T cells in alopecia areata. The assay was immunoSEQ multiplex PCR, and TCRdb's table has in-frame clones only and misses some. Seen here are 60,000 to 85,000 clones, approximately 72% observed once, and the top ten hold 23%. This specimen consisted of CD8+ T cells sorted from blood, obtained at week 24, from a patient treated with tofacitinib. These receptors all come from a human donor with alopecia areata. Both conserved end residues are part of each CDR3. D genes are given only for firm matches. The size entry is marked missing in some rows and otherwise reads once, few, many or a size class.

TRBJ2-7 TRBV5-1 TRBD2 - CASSLETSGSEQYF TGCGCCAGCAGCTTGGAGACTAGCGGGAGCGAGCAGTACTTC
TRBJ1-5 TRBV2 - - CASSQGNQPQHF TGTGCCAGCAGTCAGGGCAATCAGCCCCAGCATTTT
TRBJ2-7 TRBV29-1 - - CSVIVTGQSYEQYF TGCAGCGTTATCGTCACAGGGCAAAGCTACGAGCAGTACTTC
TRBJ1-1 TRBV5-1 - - CASSLAKNTEAFF TGCGCCAGCAGCTTAGCCAAAAACACTGAAGCTTTCTTT
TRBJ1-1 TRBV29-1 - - CSVFGQNTEAFF TGCAGCGTGTTTGGGCAGAACACTGAAGCTTTCTTT
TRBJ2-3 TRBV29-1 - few CSVDPSISTDTQYF TGCAGCGTTGATCCTTCGATTAGCACAGATACGCAGTATTTT
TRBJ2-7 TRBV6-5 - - CASSYGDSYEQYF TGTGCCAGCAGTTACGGGGATTCCTACGAGCAGTACTTC
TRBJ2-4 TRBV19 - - CASSINGGPKNIQYF TGTGCCAGTAGTATAAATGGAGGACCGAAAAACATTCAGTACTTC
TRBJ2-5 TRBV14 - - CASSQERGLETQYF TGTGCCAGCAGCCAAGAGCGGGGGCTGGAGACCCAGTACTTC
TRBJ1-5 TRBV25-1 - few CASSDHRYSNQPQHF TGTGCCAGCAGTGATCACAGGTATAGCAATCAGCCCCAGCATTTT
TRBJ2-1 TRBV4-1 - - CASSPGYNEQFF TGCGCCAGCAGCCCCGGCTACAATGAGCAGTTCTTC
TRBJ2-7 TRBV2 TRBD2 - CASSEGLAGRLHEQYF TGTGCCAGCAGTGAGGGACTAGCGGGAAGGCTCCACGAGCAGTACTTC
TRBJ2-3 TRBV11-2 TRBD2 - CASSGRTSISLTDTQYF TGTGCCAGCAGCGGACGGACTAGTATCTCGTTAACAGATACGCAGTATTTT
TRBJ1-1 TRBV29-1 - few CSVQGNTEAFF TGCAGCGTTCAGGGGAACACTGAAGCTTTCTTT
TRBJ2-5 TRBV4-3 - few CASSQDRSGKTQYF TGCGCCAGCAGCCAAGATAGGTCAGGGAAGACCCAGTACTTC
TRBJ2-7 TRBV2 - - CASSEWESSYEQYF TGTGCCAGCAGTGAGTGGGAGAGCTCCTACGAGCAGTACTTC
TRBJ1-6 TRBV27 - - CASSPGRLRTYNSPLHF TGTGCCAGCAGCCCAGGCAGGTTGAGGACCTATAATTCACCCCTCCACTTT
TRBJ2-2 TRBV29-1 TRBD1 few CSVEWTGGYSRAGELFF TGCAGCGTTGAATGGACAGGGGGTTACAGCAGGGCCGGGGAGCTGTTTTTT
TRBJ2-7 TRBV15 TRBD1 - CATSREFGDRAYEQYF TGTGCCACCAGCAGAGAGTTTGGGGACAGGGCCTACGAGCAGTACTTC
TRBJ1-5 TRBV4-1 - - CASSQGGTAQPQHF TGCGCCAGCAGCCAAGGGGGGACTGCTCAGCCCCAGCATTTT
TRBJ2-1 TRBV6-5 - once CASSPSTGHFNEQFF TGTGCCAGCAGTCCTTCCACAGGGCACTTCAATGAGCAGTTCTTC
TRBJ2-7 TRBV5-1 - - CASSLQSSYEQYF TGCGCCAGCAGCTTGCAGAGCTCCTACGAGCAGTACTTC
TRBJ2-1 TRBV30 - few CAWITVGSGEQFF TGTGCCTGGATTACAGTCGGGAGTGGAGAGCAGTTCTTC